This T cell receptor beta chain derives from a study of blood T cells in healthy people across ages. Through a sample-barcoded 5' primer and a J-beta primer mix, a second PCR was run for roughly 6 to 12 cycles. TCRdb re-analysed the 5' RACE reads in MiXCR, keeping a single row per CDR3 protein. This table has 800,000 to 950,000 distinct CDR3 sequences, 36% appearing once. Sequenced input: blood. The TCR sequence derives from a man between 18 and 35 years old in good health.

In nucleotides, the CDR3 is TGTGCCAGCAGACCTGGACAGATGAACACTGAAGCTTTCTTT. The encoded protein is CASRPGQMNTEAFF. The chain links TRBV28 to TRBJ1-1; a possible D gene is TRBD1 (6 bases). CDR1 MDHEN and CDR2 SYDVKM come from the germline V gene. Trimming cost V 6 bases and J 0 bases, with 11 bases left between them. This CDR3 has 14 amino acids.